The 20 T cell receptor beta chains reported below all come from one sample, sequenced in a study of T cell responses to AZD1222 COVID-19 vaccine (dated by TCRdb to about 2021). Libraries were built with the immunoSEQ multiplex PCR assay. The clones in this table, taken by TCRdb from immuneACCESS, are in-frame only. Not every clone is retained; where verified, under half of the shortfall comes from an unresolved V gene, and the cause of the rest is unknown. The sample profile shows approximately 130,000 clones; over 90% of them were found once. The top ten clones comprise roughly 0.91% of the sample. The sample's time point, from its label and the paper: baseline before first vaccination. Sequenced material: peripheral blood, taken on day 0 of AZD1222 vaccination. All receptors derive from an adult in good health.

This sequence joins TRBV5-1 and TRBJ2-5, with D unclear. The CDR3 spans 15 residues. CDR1 and CDR2 from the germline V gene are SGHRS and YFSETQ. Deletions cut 0 bases from V and 5 bases from J, with 14 bases between. The CDR3 is CASSLVVHQTETQYF. For the CDR3, the DNA is TGCGCCAGCAGCTTGGTCGTCCATCAGACGGAGACCCAGTACTTC.

The V call is TRBV10-2, the J call TRBJ2-3, with a possible D match to TRBD2 (5 bases). The CDR3 consists of 14 residues. The V and J ends lost 4 bases and 2 bases respectively, with 10 bases between them. Germline CDR1 WSHSY, CDR2 SAAADI. CDR3 sequence: CASSVGGSTDTQYF. CDR3 coding DNA: TGCGCCAGCAGTGTAGGCGGGTCCACAGATACGCAGTATTTT.

The chain links TRBV2 to TRBJ1-2, with a tentative D call TRBD1 (6 bases). Germline V CDR1 and CDR2: SNHLY, FYNNEI. V lost 3 bases and J 1 base, leaving 9 bases between the germline ends. This CDR3 spans 14 amino acids. For the CDR3, the DNA is TGTGCCAGCAGTGAGGGGGCGGGTAACTATGGCTACACCTTC. This translates into CASSEGAGNYGYTF.

The CDR3 region has the DNA TGTGCCAGCAGTCCGGGGACCGGAGCTAACTATGGCTACACCTTC. This gives the protein CASSPGTGANYGYTF. The chain uses TRBV6-5 and TRBJ1-2, with D perhaps matching TRBD1 (5 bases). With 5 bases removed from V and 0 bases from J, the gap between germline ends came to 13 bases. CDR1 and CDR2 from the germline V gene are MNHEY and SVGAGI. The length of the CDR3 is 15 residues.

The rearrangement uses TRBV5-6 and TRBJ1-5; tentatively, D is TRBD1 (5 bases). Germline V CDR1 and CDR2: SGHDT, YYEEEE. Trimming shortened V by 1 base and J by 2 bases, and 10 bases separated the two germline ends. This CDR3 contains 15 residues. The CDR3 DNA is TGTGCCAGCAGCTTGAGGACGGGGGGCAATCAGCCCCAGCATTTT. Translated: CASSLRTGGNQPQHF.

V gene TRBV7-6 combines with J gene TRBJ2-2; TRBD2 might be the D (7 bases). V lost 7 bases to trimming and J lost 5 bases, with 17 bases between them. This CDR3 is built from 15 residues. Germline loops: CDR1 SGHVS, CDR2 FNYEAQ. DNA for the CDR3: TGTGCCAGCACCTCCGTGGGGGGGCAGACCGGGGAGCTGTTTTTT. This sequence encodes CASTSVGGQTGELFF.

The chain is built from TRBV5-4 and TRBJ1-4; TRBD1 is a possible D gene (6 bases). The length of the CDR3 is 14 residues. Trimming left V 1 base short and J 4 bases short, with 8 bases between. The germline V gene has CDR1 SGHNT and CDR2 YYREEE (reference sequence). The CDR3 sequence is CASSLRGSNEKLFF. The CDR3 DNA reads TGTGCCAGCAGCTTGAGGGGGAGTAATGAAAAACTGTTTTTT. The full variable domain, rest sourced from reference TRBV5-4 and TRBJ1-4, is ETGVTQSPTHLIKTRGQQVTLRCSSQSGHNTVSWYQQALGQGPQFIFQYYREEENGRGNFPPRFSGLQFPNYSSELNVNALELDDSALYLCASSLRGSNEKLFFGSGTQLSVL.

The chain is built from TRBV19 and TRBJ1-1, with D perhaps matching TRBD1 (6 bases). Germline CDR1 reads LNHDA; CDR2 reads SQIVND (reference sequence). Trimming left V 9 bases short and J 2 bases short, with 19 bases between. This CDR3 is 15 amino acids long. The CDR3 DNA follows: TGTGCCAGCCAACAGGCCGCGACAGGTAACACTGAAGCTTTCTTT. Translation: CASQQAATGNTEAFF.

This clone was seen a few times. The chain uses TRBV7-9 and TRBJ2-1, with D perhaps given as TRBD1 or TRBD2 (6 bases each). V was cut by 0 bases and J by 4 bases, with 13 bases left in between. CDR3 size: 16 residues. The germline CDR1 and CDR2 sequences are SEHNR and FQNEAQ (reference sequence). CDR3 nucleotide sequence: TGTGCCAGCAGCTTAGCGGGGGGCGAAGGGTACAATGAGCAGTTCTTC. Protein sequence: CASSLAGGEGYNEQFF.

The gene calls are TRBV9 and TRBJ1-1; TRBD1 matches at 9 bases. In germline, CDR1 is SGDLS, CDR2 YYNGEE. Losses at the gene ends were 3 bases for V and 1 base for J; bases not matched to a gene: 13. The CDR3 runs to 18 residues. The CDR3 region has the DNA TGTGCCAGCAGCGCCCACAGGGGGCAGGGTTTCTGGAACACTGAAGCTTTCTTT. This translates into CASSAHRGQGFWNTEAFF.

The chain is built from TRBV2 and TRBJ2-7; D uncertain. The CDR3 contains 13 residues. Per germline, CDR1 SNHLY and CDR2 FYNNEI. Trimming cost V 7 bases and J 2 bases, with 12 bases left between them. The CDR3 bases are TGTGCCAGCAAAGAGGACGGCACCTACGAGCAGTACTTC. This codes for CASKEDGTYEQYF.

This chain joins TRBV19 and TRBJ1-2, with 9 bases fitting TRBD1. Trimming at V came to 6 bases and at J to 8 bases, leaving 7 bases not matched to a gene. CDR1 is LNHDA and CDR2 is SQIVND in the germline V gene (reference sequence). CDR3 length: 13 residues. The CDR3 region is CASRGTGSSGYTF. Here the CDR3 DNA reads TGTGCCAGTAGGGGGACAGGGAGCAGCGGCTACACCTTC. The full variable domain, with the rest looked up from reference TRBV19 and TRBJ1-2, is DGGITQSPKYLFRKEGQNVTLSCEQNLNHDAMYWYRQDPGQGLRLIYYSQIVNDFQKGDIAEGYSVSREKKESFPLTVTSAQKNPTAFYLCASRGTGSSGYTFGSGTRLTVV.

The chain is built from TRBV3-1 (or the pseudogene TRBV3-2) and TRBJ1-2, with D hard to call. The CDR3 contains 13 residues. Germline-derived CDR1 and CDR2 are LGHDT and YNNKEL (reference sequence). The V gene lost 4 bases and the J gene lost 3 bases, with 9 bases spanning the gap. CDR3 protein: CASSPRTDYGYTF. CDR3 coding DNA: TGTGCCAGCAGCCCGCGGACGGACTATGGCTACACCTTC.

J is TRBJ2-7 and V is TRBV18; no reliable D call. This CDR3 contains 14 residues. The V gene's germline CDR1 is KGHSH and CDR2 LQKENI. V gave up 6 bases and J gave up 0 bases, with 12 bases separating them. CDR3 loop: CASSPRTDSYEQYF. In DNA form, the CDR3 reads TGTGCCAGCTCCCCAAGGACGGACTCCTACGAGCAGTACTTC.

This clone was found once. The V call is TRBV10-2, the J call TRBJ1-1; no reliable D call. The V gene's germline CDR1 is WSHSY and CDR2 SAAADI. There are 12 residues in the CDR3. V lost 3 bases to trimming and J lost 5 bases, with 7 bases between them. In DNA form, the CDR3 reads TGCGCCAGCAGTGATAATTGGACTGAAGCTTTCTTT. It codes for CASSDNWTEAFF.

The chain links TRBV2 to TRBJ1-2, with 8 nucleotides matching TRBD1. Trimming cost V 5 bases and J 3 bases; bases outside gene matches: 5. CDR1 is SNHLY, CDR2 FYNNEI, per germline. The CDR3 is made up of 14 amino acids. In nucleotides, the CDR3 is TGTGCCAGCAGTTCCCAGGGGGCTTACTATGGCTACACCTTC. Protein product: CASSSQGAYYGYTF.

The rearrangement uses TRBV2 and TRBJ1-6, with 8 bases that match TRBD1. This CDR3 has 15 amino acids. The V and J ends lost 4 bases and 6 bases, in that order; junction bases with no gene match: 5. The germline V gene has CDR1 SNHLY and CDR2 FYNNEI. The CDR3 protein is CASSGQGAVNSPLHF. DNA for the CDR3: TGTGCCAGCAGTGGTCAGGGGGCTGTTAATTCACCCCTCCACTTT.

The V call is TRBV3-1 (or the pseudogene TRBV3-2), the J call TRBJ1-2, with D unresolved. V was pared by 0 bases and J by 4 bases, with 6 bases between. Germline-derived CDR1 and CDR2 are LGHDT and YNNKEL (reference sequence). This CDR3 contains 13 residues. The CDR3 sequence is CASSQEGRYGYTF. CDR3 nucleotide sequence: TGTGCCAGCAGCCAAGAAGGGCGCTATGGCTACACCTTC.

This chain links TRBV7-9 with TRBJ1-4; D may be TRBD1 (5 bases). This CDR3 comprises 15 residues. Looked up from germline, CDR1 is SEHNR and CDR2 is FQNEAQ (reference sequence). The V gene lost 4 bases and the J gene lost 5 bases, with 14 bases spanning the gap. CDR3 sequence reads: CASSSPGRRNEKLFF. The CDR3 nucleotides read TGTGCCAGCAGCTCCCCGGGACGGAGGAATGAAAAACTGTTTTTT.

As DNA, the CDR3 is TGTGCCAGCAGCTTGGAGGGGAAGTACGAGCAGTACTTC. It specifies CASSLEGKYEQYF. The chain combines TRBV5-8 with TRBJ2-7; tentatively, D is TRBD1 (5 bases). The length of the CDR3 is 13 residues. Germline V CDR1 and CDR2: SGHTS, YDEGEE. Deletions cut 0 bases from V and 4 bases from J, with 8 bases between.